The sequence of this T cell receptor (beta chain) was determined in a study of blood T cell repertoires in COVID-19. The overall study: The United States, Italy and Spain were the sources of the acute and convalescent COVID-19 samples. Sources were T cells, B-cell-depleted T cells, or PBMCs; the material itself was cDNA or gDNA.

Seattle enrolled patients during active infection and tracked them longitudinally. TCRdb's copy holds only in-frame clones and misses some; the assay was immunoSEQ multiplex PCR. The sample has some 520,000 clones; roughly nine tenths are singletons. The CDR3 loop spans 16 amino acids. V was shortened by 5 bases and J by 0 bases, with 14 bases between the two germline ends. Per the germline V gene, CDR1 is LNHDA and CDR2 is SQIVND (reference sequence). The receptor comes from a man between 18 and 35 years old with COVID-19, enrolled during active disease. Sequencing input: peripheral blood. V gene TRBV19 combines with J gene TRBJ1-3; D is unclear. The CDR3 protein is CASSLRTFHSGNTIYF. Here the CDR3 DNA reads TGTGCCAGTAGTCTCCGGACTTTCCACTCTGGAAACACCATATATTTT.